This T cell receptor beta chain was captured in a study of graft-versus-host responses after intestinal transplantation. Looking at the study overall: The recipients all started with anti-thymocyte globulin induction and then took tacrolimus and steroids for roughly 3 years. Study results and caveats: Declining HvG levels early post-transplant were linked to peak circulating GvH clone levels. Recipient marrow harbored GvH clones, some of which surfaced first in ileum or blood. When patients had graft-donor T cell macrochimerism, their allografts held high graft-versus-host to host-versus-graft clonal ratios.

The V gene lost 1 base and the J gene lost 3 bases, with 12 bases spanning the gap. CDR1 is SGHTA and CDR2 is FQGNSA in the germline V gene. There are 15 residues in the CDR3. Sequencing used immunoSEQ multiplex PCR; TCRdb keeps in-frame clones, though not all of them. The data show over 75,000 clones, about nine tenths seen once. This clone appeared once. Antigen specificity is unknown. The receptor comes from a human donor who was the organ donor for an intestinal transplant. The V and J genes are TRBV7-2 and TRBJ1-1; D unclear. Source: unstimulated CD8+ T cells sorted from spleen or lymph node cells, taken before transplant. For the CDR3, the DNA is TGTGCCAGCAGCTTAGGTTTCACACACTACACTGAAGCTTTCTTT. This sequence encodes CASSLGFTHYTEAFF.